The rows below give T cell receptor beta chains drawn from one sample of a study of shared clonotypes between healthy human individuals. TCRdb's table, derived via immunoSEQ multiplex PCR, lists solely in-frame clones and lacks some. The repertoire consists of more than 2 million clones, with about 95% occurring once and the leading ten covering 0.85% to 1.2%. The sequenced sample consisted of naive CD8+ T cells sorted from blood. These receptors were obtained from a man between 18 and 35 years old in good health. The CDR3 runs from the conserved cysteine through the conserved F or W. The D gene is left open where the match is weak. For some rows the clone size is stated as once, few or many, or as a class when expanded; others skip it.

cdr3_aa cdr3_nt v_call clone_size j_call d_call
CASTRTGSNQPQHF TGTGCCAGCACCCGGACGGGGAGCAATCAGCCCCAGCATTTT TRBV27 NA TRBJ1-5 NA
CASSLRAPDTQYF TGCGCCAGCAGCTTACGGGCCCCGGATACGCAGTATTTT TRBV5-1 NA TRBJ2-3 NA
CASSLGEASGGHEQYF TGTGCTAGCAGCTTAGGGGAGGCTAGCGGGGGTCACGAGCAGTACTTC TRBV7-7 NA TRBJ2-7 TRBD2
CASSFLAFEADTDTQYF TGTGCCAGCAGCTTCCTAGCGTTTGAGGCTGACACAGATACGCAGTATTTT TRBV5-6 NA TRBJ2-3 NA
CASNHTQYF TGTGCCAGCAACCATACGCAGTATTTT TRBV6-6 NA TRBJ2-3 NA
CASSPRGGSTDTQYF TGTGCCAGCAGCCCCCGGGGGGGTAGCACAGATACGCAGTATTTT TRBV7-9 NA TRBJ2-3 TRBD2
CASSQVHEGSGAGELFF TGCGCCAGCAGCCAAGTACACGAGGGGTCAGGTGCCGGGGAGCTGTTTTTT TRBV4-1 NA TRBJ2-2 NA
CASTDSGTSNYEQYF TGCGCCAGCACTGATAGCGGGACCAGTAACTACGAGCAGTACTTC TRBV10-2 NA TRBJ2-7 TRBD2
CASSFSGGGSEQYF TGTGCCAGCAGTTTCTCGGGAGGGGGCAGCGAGCAGTACTTC TRBV27 NA TRBJ2-7 NA
CASVIPTGLGEKLFF TGTGCCAGCGTGATCCCGACAGGGCTTGGTGAAAAACTGTTTTTT TRBV25-1 NA TRBJ1-4 TRBD1
CASSGATSGGTTGELFF TGTGCCAGCAGCGGCGCGACTAGCGGGGGGACCACCGGGGAGCTGTTTTTT TRBV13 NA TRBJ2-2 TRBD2
CASSFSGRTGELFF TGTGCCAGCAGCTTTTCCGGGCGCACCGGGGAGCTGTTTTTT TRBV7-2 NA TRBJ2-2 NA
CASSTQGQYEQFF TGTGCCAGCAGTACTCAAGGACAGTATGAGCAGTTCTTC TRBV27 once TRBJ2-1 NA
CASSLDSELFF TGTGCCAGCAGTTTAGACAGCGAGCTGTTTTTT TRBV5-6 NA TRBJ2-2 NA